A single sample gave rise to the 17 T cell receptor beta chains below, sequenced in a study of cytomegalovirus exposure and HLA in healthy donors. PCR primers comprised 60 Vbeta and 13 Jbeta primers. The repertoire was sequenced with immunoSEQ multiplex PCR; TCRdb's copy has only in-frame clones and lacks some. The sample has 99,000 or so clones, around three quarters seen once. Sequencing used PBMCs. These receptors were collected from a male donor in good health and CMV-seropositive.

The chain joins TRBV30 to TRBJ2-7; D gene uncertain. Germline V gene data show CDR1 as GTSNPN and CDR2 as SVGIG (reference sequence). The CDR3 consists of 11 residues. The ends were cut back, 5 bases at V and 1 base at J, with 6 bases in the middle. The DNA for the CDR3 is TGTGCCTGGGGCAGGTCCTACGAGCAGTACTTC. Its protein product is CAWGRSYEQYF.

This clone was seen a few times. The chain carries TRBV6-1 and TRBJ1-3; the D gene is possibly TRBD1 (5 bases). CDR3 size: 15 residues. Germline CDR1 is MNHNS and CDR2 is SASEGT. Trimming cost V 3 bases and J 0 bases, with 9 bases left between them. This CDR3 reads CASSDLQASGNTIYF. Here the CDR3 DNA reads TGTGCCAGCAGTGACCTACAGGCCTCTGGAAACACCATATATTTT.

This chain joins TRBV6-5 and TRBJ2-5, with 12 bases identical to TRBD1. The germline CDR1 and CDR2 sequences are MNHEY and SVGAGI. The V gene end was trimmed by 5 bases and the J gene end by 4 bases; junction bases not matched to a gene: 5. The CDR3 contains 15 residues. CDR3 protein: CASSVLGQGAETQYF. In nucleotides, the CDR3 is TGTGCCAGCAGTGTCCTGGGACAGGGGGCAGAGACCCAGTACTTC.

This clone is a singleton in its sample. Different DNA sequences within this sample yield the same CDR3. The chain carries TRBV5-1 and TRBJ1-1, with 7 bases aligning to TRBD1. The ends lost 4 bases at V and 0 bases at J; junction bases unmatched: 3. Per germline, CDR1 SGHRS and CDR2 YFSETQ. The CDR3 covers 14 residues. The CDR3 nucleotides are TGCGCCAGCAGCCTTGACAGGGTGAACACTGAAGCTTTCTTT. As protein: CASSLDRVNTEAFF. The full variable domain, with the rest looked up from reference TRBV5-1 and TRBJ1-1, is KAGVTQTPRYLIKTRGQQVTLSCSPISGHRSVSWYQQTPGQGLQFLFEYFSETQRNKGNFPGRFSGRQFSNSRSEMNVSTLELGDSALYLCASSLDRVNTEAFFGQGTRLTVV.

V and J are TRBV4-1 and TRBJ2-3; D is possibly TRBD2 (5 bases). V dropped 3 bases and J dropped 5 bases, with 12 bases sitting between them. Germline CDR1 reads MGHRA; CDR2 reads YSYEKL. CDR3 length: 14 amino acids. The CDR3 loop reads CASSHLRRGDTQYF. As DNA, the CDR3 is TGCGCCAGCAGCCATCTAAGACGGGGAGATACGCAGTATTTT.

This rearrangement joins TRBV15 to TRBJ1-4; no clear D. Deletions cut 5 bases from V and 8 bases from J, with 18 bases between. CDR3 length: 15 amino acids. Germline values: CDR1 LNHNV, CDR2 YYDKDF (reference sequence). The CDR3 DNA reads TGTGCCACCAGCGCCAGTTACGGGATCCACGAAAAACTGTTTTTT. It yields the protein CATSASYGIHEKLFF.

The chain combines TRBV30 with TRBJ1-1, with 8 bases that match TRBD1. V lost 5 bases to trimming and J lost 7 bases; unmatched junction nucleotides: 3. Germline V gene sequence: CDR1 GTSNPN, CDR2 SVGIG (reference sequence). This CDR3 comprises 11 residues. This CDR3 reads CAWGQGNEAFF. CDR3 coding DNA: TGTGCCTGGGGACAGGGTAATGAAGCTTTCTTT.

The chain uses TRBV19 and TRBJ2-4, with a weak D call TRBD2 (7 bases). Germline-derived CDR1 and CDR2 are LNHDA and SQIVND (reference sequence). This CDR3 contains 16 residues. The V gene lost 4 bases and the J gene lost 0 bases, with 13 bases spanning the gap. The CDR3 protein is CASSTFGGLAKNIQYF. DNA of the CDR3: TGTGCCAGTAGTACCTTCGGGGGGCTAGCCAAAAACATTCAGTACTTC.

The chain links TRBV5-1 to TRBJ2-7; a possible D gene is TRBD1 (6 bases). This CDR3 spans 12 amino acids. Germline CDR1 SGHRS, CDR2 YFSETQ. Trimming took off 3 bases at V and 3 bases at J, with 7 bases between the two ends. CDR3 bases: TGCGCCAGCAGCTCGGACAGCTACGAGCAGTACTTC. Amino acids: CASSSDSYEQYF.

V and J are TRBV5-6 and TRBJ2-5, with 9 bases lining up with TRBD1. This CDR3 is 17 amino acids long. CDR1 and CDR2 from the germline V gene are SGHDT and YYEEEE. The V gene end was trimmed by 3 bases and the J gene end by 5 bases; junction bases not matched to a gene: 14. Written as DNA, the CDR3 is TGTGCCAGCAGCTATACAGGAAACAGGGGGCAGGTCGAGACCCAGTACTTC. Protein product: CASSYTGNRGQVETQYF.

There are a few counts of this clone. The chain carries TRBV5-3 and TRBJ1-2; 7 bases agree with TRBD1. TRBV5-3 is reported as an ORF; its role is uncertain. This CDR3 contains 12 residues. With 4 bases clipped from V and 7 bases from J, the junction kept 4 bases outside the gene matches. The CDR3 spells CARSRDRVGYTF. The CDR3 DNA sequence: TGTGCCAGAAGCCGAGACAGGGTTGGCTACACCTTC.

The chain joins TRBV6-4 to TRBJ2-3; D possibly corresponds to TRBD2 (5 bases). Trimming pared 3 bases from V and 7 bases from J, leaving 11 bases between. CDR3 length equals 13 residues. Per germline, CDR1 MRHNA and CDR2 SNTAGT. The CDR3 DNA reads TGTGCCAGCAGTGAGGATGAGGGTTATACGCAGTATTTT. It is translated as CASSEDEGYTQYF.

CDR3 bases: TGTGCCACCAGCAGAGGGAGGGGGAACACTGAAGCTTTCTTT. It is translated as CATSRGRGNTEAFF. The rearrangement joins TRBV15 to TRBJ1-1, with D tentatively TRBD1 (5 bases). V was cut by 1 base and J by 1 base, with 7 bases left in between. From germline, CDR1 is LNHNV and CDR2 YYDKDF (reference sequence). The CDR3 is 14 amino acids.

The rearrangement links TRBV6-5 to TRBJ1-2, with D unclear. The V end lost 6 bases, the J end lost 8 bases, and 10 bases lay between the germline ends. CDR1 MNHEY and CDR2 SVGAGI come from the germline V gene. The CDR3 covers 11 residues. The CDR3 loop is CASREEGGYTF. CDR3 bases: TGTGCCAGCAGGGAGGAAGGAGGCTACACCTTC.

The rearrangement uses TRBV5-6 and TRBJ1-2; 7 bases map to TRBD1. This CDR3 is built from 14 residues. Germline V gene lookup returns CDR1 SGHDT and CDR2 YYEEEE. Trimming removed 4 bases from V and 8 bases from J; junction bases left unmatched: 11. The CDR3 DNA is TGTGCCAGCAGCCCCGGGACAGAGGTTGAGGGCTACACCTTC. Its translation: CASSPGTEVEGYTF.

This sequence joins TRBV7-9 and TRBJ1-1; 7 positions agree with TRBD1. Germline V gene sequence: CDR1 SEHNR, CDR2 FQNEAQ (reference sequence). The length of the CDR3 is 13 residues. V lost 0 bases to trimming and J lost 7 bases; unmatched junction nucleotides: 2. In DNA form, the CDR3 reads TGTGCCAGCAGCTTAGCGGGGACAGTTGAAGCTTTCTTT. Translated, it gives CASSLAGTVEAFF.

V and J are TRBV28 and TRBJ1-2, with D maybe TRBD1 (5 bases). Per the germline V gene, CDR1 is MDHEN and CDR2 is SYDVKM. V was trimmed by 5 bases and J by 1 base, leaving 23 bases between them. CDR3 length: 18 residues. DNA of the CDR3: TGTGCCAGCAGTCTCGCTGGACACCAAGAGTCGCGTAACTATGGCTACACCTTC. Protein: CASSLAGHQESRNYGYTF.